Here is one T cell receptor beta chain with its context. The specificity of this receptor is unknown. No clone much larger than this one lies a single base away; base qualities are absent. The time point label corresponds to: baseline before first vaccination. Vaccinee samples were obtained from the UK trials COV001 and COV002, which included a single-blind randomized controlled phase 2/3 trial of AZD1222 (ChAdOx1 nCoV-19) in healthy adults. For TCRbeta chain sequencing, PBMC samples from trial participants were taken at day 0 and at day 28 after the second dose. The CDR3 regions of human TCRbeta chains were analyzed by immunosequencing. The authors' analysis ran thus. TCRs in the repertoires were compared against a reference library of SARS-CoV-2-specific TCRs that had been generated with the MIRA antigen-specificity platform. Breadth meant the fraction of unique TCRs that were SARS-CoV-2-associated, whereas depth meant the fraction of total T cells that were SARS-CoV-2-associated. Using the MIRA data, each spike-specific TCR was assigned both to the spike region to which the TCR was reactive and to a CD4 or CD8 class. Log10-transformed breadth and depth values were compared by one-way ANOVA with Sidak's multiple comparisons tests. The table was pulled from immuneACCESS by TCRdb, which kept in-frame rearrangements only. Such tables lose some clones; where checked, under half of the loss comes from unresolved V genes, and the rest has no known cause. Clone size and the V and J calls come from that table; the DNA yielded D and trimming. In this sample the table shows 150,000 to 200,000 clones, over 80% of which occur a single time. The ten largest clones capture less than 1.5% of the sample.

Sequences WSHSY (CDR1) and SAAADI (CDR2) are obtained from the germline V gene. Here V drops 7 bases and J drops 4 bases, and the junction holds 12 bases not matched to any gene. The CDR3 runs 16 amino acids, cysteine and phenylalanine included. The DNA shown is the 48-base CDR3, in frame from base 1. These data come from a study of T cell responses to AZD1222 COVID-19 vaccine (dated by TCRdb to 2020 to 2022). Turning to the overall study: AZD1222 recipients whose second dose came at about 4 weeks and those whose second dose came at about 12 weeks were combined into one group, since spike-specific TCR depth and breadth did not differ between the two schedules. A total of 230 to 250 trial participants underwent TCR sequencing, of whom some 210 received two doses of AZD1222 and around 25 received two doses of the MenACWY control vaccine. Enrollment into the trials was organized by age into subgroups of 18-55, 56-69 and 70-plus years, and those subgroups contained about 150, 27 and 61 TCR-sequenced participants, respectively. On the study overall, not on this receptor specifically: Nearly half of unique spike-specific TCRs reportedly recognized epitopes outside regions mutated in the B.1.351 and B.1.1.7 variants. The 56-69-year group was small, and its depth increase did not reach significance, likely because of low power. The vaccine-associated CD4 TCRs covered the entire spike protein, and the dominant responses fell in regions 160-218 and 743-854. Participants were mostly white British and included more females than males, and it was suggested by the authors that clonal diversity may have been underestimated. Conclusions about previously exposed vaccinees are limited, since just a handful of AZD1222 recipients were seropositive for SARS-CoV-2 at baseline. A significant rise in spike-specific TCR breadth and depth was observed after two AZD1222 doses relative to day 0 and relative to MenACWY recipients. Because no day 14 peak-response samples were available, the repertoires could be characterized only after the peak T cell response.

Specimen: peripheral blood, collected on day 0 of AZD1222 vaccination. The V gene is TRBV10-2 and the J gene is TRBJ2-3, with 9 bases aligning to TRBD2. The origin of this receptor is an adult in good health. CDR3 loop: CASTISASGVSDTQYF. The DNA is TGCGCCAGCACCATATCGGCTAGCGGGGTATCAGATACGCAGTATTTT.